This T cell receptor beta chain came from a study of OX40 agonist ivuxolimab in advanced cancers. Study information: Ivuxolimab, which patients received intravenously every 2 weeks, was dosed at 0.01 to 10 mg/kg.

The germline V gene encodes CDR1 SGHKS and CDR2 YYEKEE (reference sequence). The length of the CDR3 is 15 residues. Trimming took 3 bases from V and 7 from J; bases not matched to a gene: 12. The table came from immunoSEQ multiplex PCR; TCRdb's copy has only in-frame clones and leaves some out. The sample has 60,000 to 80,000 clones, roughly nine tenths seen once; the top ten hold approximately 10%. The sequencing used CD4+ or CD8+ T cells sorted from blood, collected in a trial of the OX40 agonist ivuxolimab. The origin of this receptor is an adult with an advanced solid tumor such as melanoma, head and neck, liver or kidney cancer. The V gene is TRBV5-5, the J gene TRBJ1-2; 7 bases are a match to TRBD1. The CDR3 sequence is CASSSLGDSPFGYTF. DNA of the CDR3: TGTGCCAGCAGCTCCCTGGGGGACAGCCCGTTTGGCTACACCTTC.